The sequence of this T cell receptor (beta chain) was determined in a study of blood T cell repertoires in COVID-19 (dated by TCRdb to about 2020). About the full investigation: Collaborator samples came from the United States, Italy and Spain and covered acute and convalescent phases of COVID-19. The prospective study material was composed of cDNA or gDNA derived from T cells, B-cell-depleted T cells, or PBMCs. Deeply sampled blood TCRbeta repertoires from subjects exposed to, actively infected with, or recovered from COVID-19 were included in the dataset. HLA class I and class II types, where available, came from metadata supplied by the sample provider rather than from assay-based typing. The sample metadata nearly always contained a de-identified subject ID, COVID-19 status, age in years and sex. The repertoires were released in a freely available public database meant as a resource for research on the immune response to SARS-CoV-2. Samples came from the ongoing ImmuneRACE study (first 160 participants) plus 1,254 subjects from 6 global collaborators.

The collaborating institutions used their own protocols to collect whole blood in K2EDTA tubes. For TCRbeta analysis, collaborator samples were shipped as frozen whole blood, as isolated PBMCs, or as DNA extracted from either sample type. TCRbeta CDR3 regions were amplified from genomic DNA by means of the immunoSEQ Assay, a bias-controlled multiplex PCR. From the authors' description of their analysis: The number of nucleated cells in each sample was estimated by amplification of reference gene primers within the assay. To quantify the absolute abundance of each unique TCRbeta CDR3 rearrangement, sequence reads were collapsed and filtered. For each sample, productive Simpson clonality was calculated as the square root of Simpson's diversity index across productive rearrangements. TCRdb provides this immuneACCESS table in a form limited to in-frame rearrangements. Some clones are lacking; in checked studies, under half of them reflect an unresolved V gene, and why the rest are absent is not known. The V and J calls and the clone size are those of that table, but D and trimming were determined from the DNA. A total of over 100,000 clones appear in this sample, roughly 91% of them only once. Approximately 5.5% of the sample is in the top ten clones.

The paper as a whole reports these results and caveats: The amount of clinical and demographic metadata varied by source and participant and was provided uncurated.

The count of this clone is one. What this receptor recognizes is not known. Base qualities are not recorded, but no much larger clone differs from it by a single base. Trimming leaves V shorter by 1 base and J shorter by 7 bases, with the junction holding 11 bases beyond the gene matches. The germline V gene sets CDR1 to SGHRS and CDR2 to YFSETQ. Inclusive of the bounding cysteine and phenylalanine, the CDR3 is 16 residues long. Kept here is only the CDR3 DNA, which spans 48 bases and is read in frame from base 1. Source material: peripheral blood. This TCR came from a human donor in a cohort sampled during active COVID-19. In this chain, TRBV5-1 is recombined with TRBJ1-1; 9 junctional bases match TRBD1. The nucleotide sequence reads as follows: TGCGCCAGCAGCTTGTCTCCCGGGACAGGGTTTATTGAAGCTTTCTTT. It encodes CASSLSPGTGFIEAFF. Outside the CDR3, residues come from the reference TRBV5-1 and TRBJ1-1 proteins, so the full variable domain is: KAGVTQTPRYLIKTRGQQVTLSCSPISGHRSVSWYQQTPGQGLQFLFEYFSETQRNKGNFPGRFSGRQFSNSRSEMNVSTLELGDSALYLCASSLSPGTGFIEAFFGQGTRLTVV.